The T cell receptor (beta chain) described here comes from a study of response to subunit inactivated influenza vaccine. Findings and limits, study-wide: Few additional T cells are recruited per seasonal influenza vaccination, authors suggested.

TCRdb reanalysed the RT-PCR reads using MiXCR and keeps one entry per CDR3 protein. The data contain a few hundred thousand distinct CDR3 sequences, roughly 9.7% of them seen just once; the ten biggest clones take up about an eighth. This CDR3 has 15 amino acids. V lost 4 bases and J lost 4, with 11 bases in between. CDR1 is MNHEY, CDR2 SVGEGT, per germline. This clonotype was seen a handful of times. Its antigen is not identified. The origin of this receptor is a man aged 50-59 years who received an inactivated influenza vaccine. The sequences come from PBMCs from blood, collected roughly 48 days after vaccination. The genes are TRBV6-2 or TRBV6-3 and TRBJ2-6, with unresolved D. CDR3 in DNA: TGTGCCAGCAGTTTCGGGCTCCCCGGGGCCAACGTCCTGACTTTC. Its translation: CASSFGLPGANVLTF.